The 17 T cell receptor beta chains below were found in one sample sequenced in a study of blood T cell repertoires in COVID-19. TCRdb's copy holds only in-frame clones and misses some; the assay was immunoSEQ multiplex PCR. The sample has approximately 240,000 clones, over 80% seen once. The sample was peripheral blood. These receptors originate from a woman in her thirties with COVID-19, enrolled during active disease.

This sequence joins TRBV5-1 and TRBJ1-6, with 7 bases identical to TRBD1. CDR3 length: 15 amino acids. Unmatched junction bases numbered 9, after V lost 2 bases and J lost 10 bases. Germline V CDR1 and CDR2: SGHRS, YFSETQ. The CDR3 is CASSFGQDGSSPLHF. The CDR3 region has the DNA TGCGCCAGCAGCTTCGGACAGGATGGCAGCTCACCCCTCCACTTT.

The gene calls are TRBV7-2 and TRBJ2-7, with 8 bases identical to TRBD2. V shed 5 bases and J 0 bases; nucleotides not matched to a gene: 3. CDR3 length: 14 amino acids. Looked up from germline, CDR1 is SGHTA and CDR2 is FQGNSA. The CDR3 DNA reads as TGTGCCAGCAGCCGGGAGGGTCCCTCCTACGAGCAGTACTTC. Its translation is CASSREGPSYEQYF.

The chain couples TRBV9 to TRBJ2-5, with 7 bases matching TRBD2. Germline CDR1 is SGDLS and CDR2 is YYNGEE. The CDR3 consists of 14 residues. V lost 2 bases to trimming and J lost 2 bases; unmatched junction nucleotides: 3. CDR3 in DNA: TGTGCCAGCAGCGTTACTAGCGCGCAAGAGACCCAGTACTTC. Translating gives CASSVTSAQETQYF.

Only a few counts were recorded for this clone. The chain carries TRBV5-1 and TRBJ2-2; no clear D. CDR1 and CDR2 from the germline V gene are SGHRS and YFSETQ. The CDR3 extends over 12 amino acids. Trimming left V 4 bases short and J 3 bases short, with 4 bases between. The CDR3 nucleotides read TGCGCCAGCAGCGAGTACACCGGGGAGCTGTTTTTT. Amino acid sequence: CASSEYTGELFF. The variable domain in full, completed from reference TRBV5-1 and TRBJ2-2, reads KAGVTQTPRYLIKTRGQQVTLSCSPISGHRSVSWYQQTPGQGLQFLFEYFSETQRNKGNFPGRFSGRQFSNSRSEMNVSTLELGDSALYLCASSEYTGELFFGEGSRLTVL.

This sequence joins TRBV27 and TRBJ2-1; 14 bases align to TRBD2. V lost 5 bases to trimming and J lost 6 bases; unmatched junction nucleotides: 12. Germline V gives CDR1 MNHEY, CDR2 SMNVEV (reference sequence). The CDR3 has 18 amino acids. The CDR3 sequence is CASSTTLGLAGESNEQFF. CDR3 coding DNA: TGTGCCAGCAGTACCACTTTGGGACTAGCGGGAGAGAGCAATGAGCAGTTCTTC.

The chain carries TRBV7-9 and TRBJ1-1, with 9 bases identical to TRBD1. After removal of 4 bases from V and 4 bases from J, the junction contained 4 bases not matched to a gene. The CDR3 runs to 14 residues. The germline V gene encodes CDR1 SEHNR and CDR2 FQNEAQ (reference sequence). The CDR3 nucleotides read TGTGCCAGCAGCTCACAGACAGGGGGCACTGAAGCTTTCTTT. It is translated as CASSSQTGGTEAFF.

The chain links TRBV9 to TRBJ1-1; D is perhaps TRBD1 (6 bases). CDR3 length equals 14 residues. CDR1 is SGDLS and CDR2 is YYNGEE in the germline V gene. V was cut by 4 bases and J by 4 bases, with 14 bases left in between. The CDR3 coding sequence is TGTGCCAGCAGCTTAGGGGGAGGAGGCACTGAAGCTTTCTTT. It yields the protein CASSLGGGGTEAFF.

This chain links TRBV4-1 with TRBJ1-1, with 11 positions matching TRBD1. With 3 bases clipped from V and 1 base from J, the junction kept 16 bases outside the gene matches. Germline V CDR1 and CDR2: MGHRA, YSYEKL. The CDR3 covers 20 residues. The CDR3 reads CASSHPSRVGQGAGNTEAFF. The DNA for the CDR3 is TGCGCCAGCAGCCATCCCTCGCGGGTCGGACAGGGGGCCGGGAACACTGAAGCTTTCTTT.

This sequence joins TRBV2 and TRBJ2-7, with TRBD1 matching over 7 bases. The V gene end was trimmed by 4 bases and the J gene end by 5 bases; junction bases not matched to a gene: 2. CDR1 is SNHLY and CDR2 is FYNNEI in the germline V gene. This CDR3 spans 12 amino acids. CDR3 protein: CASSGDSNEQYF. Written as DNA, the CDR3 is TGTGCCAGCAGTGGGGACAGCAACGAGCAGTACTTC.

This chain links TRBV10-3 with TRBJ2-7, with 8 nucleotides matching TRBD2. Germline V gene data show CDR1 as ENHRY and CDR2 as SYGVKD. The CDR3 has 17 amino acids. The ends lost 3 bases at V and 3 bases at J; junction bases unmatched: 13. This CDR3 reads CAISDPRLEREIYEQYF. The CDR3 DNA sequence: TGTGCCATCAGTGACCCTAGGCTTGAGCGGGAGATCTACGAGCAGTACTTC.

The chain recombines TRBV19 with TRBJ2-1; D may be TRBD1 (6 bases). Trimming took 3 bases from V and 4 from J, leaving 16 bases between them. This CDR3 has 16 residues. Germline lookup yields CDR1 LNHDA and CDR2 SQIVND (reference sequence). CDR3 in amino acids: CASSMFRGRQYNEQFF. The CDR3 coding sequence is TGTGCCAGTAGTATGTTTAGGGGGAGACAGTACAATGAGCAGTTCTTC.

The V gene is TRBV7-9, the J gene TRBJ1-1; 9 nucleotides agree with TRBD1. V shed 0 bases and J 6 bases; nucleotides not matched to a gene: 2. Germline values: CDR1 SEHNR, CDR2 FQNEAQ (reference sequence). The CDR3 runs 14 residues. CDR3: CASSLAGQGSEAFF. CDR3 nucleotides: TGTGCCAGCAGCTTAGCGGGACAGGGTTCTGAAGCTTTCTTT.

The CDR3 bases are TGTGCCAGCAGAGGAGAGGGGACTTACAATGAGCAGTTCTTC. Its protein is CASRGEGTYNEQFF. The chain carries TRBV25-1 and TRBJ2-1; D may be TRBD2 (6 bases). CDR3 length: 14 residues. V was shortened by 6 bases and J by 4 bases, with 13 bases between the two germline ends. Germline lookup yields CDR1 MGHDK and CDR2 SYGVNS.

The chain links TRBV6-5 to TRBJ1-6; 9 positions agree with TRBD1. After removal of 8 bases from V and 7 bases from J, the junction contained 9 bases not matched to a gene. The CDR3 is 15 amino acids. Germline-derived CDR1 and CDR2 are MNHEY and SVGAGI. The DNA of the CDR3 is TGTGCCAGCGCCCCTGGGACAGGGTACAATTCACCCCTCCACTTT. It specifies CASAPGTGYNSPLHF.

The chain joins TRBV30 to TRBJ2-3, with 10 positions matching TRBD2. The CDR3 runs to 15 residues. The trim removed 4 bases at V and 2 bases at J, leaving 6 bases unmatched. Germline CDR1 GTSNPN, CDR2 SVGIG (reference sequence). This CDR3 reads CAWTVAGGPTDTQYF. The CDR3 DNA sequence: TGTGCCTGGACGGTAGCGGGAGGCCCCACAGATACGCAGTATTTT.

This clone was seen only once. V is TRBV7-2 and J is TRBJ2-1; 8 nucleotides line up with TRBD2. After removal of 5 bases from V and 2 bases from J, the junction contained 11 bases not matched to a gene. From germline, CDR1 is SGHTA and CDR2 FQGNSA. CDR3 length: 17 amino acids. DNA of the CDR3: TGTGCCAGCAGCAAGAAAGCGGGAGTGCTAACCTACAATGAGCAGTTCTTC. This translates into CASSKKAGVLTYNEQFF.

The genes are TRBV6-2 or TRBV6-3 and TRBJ2-1, with D perhaps TRBD2 (6 bases). This CDR3 is 17 amino acids long. Germline lookup yields CDR1 MNHEY and CDR2 SVGEGT. V was shortened by 6 bases and J by 5 bases, with 23 bases between the two germline ends. The CDR3: CASSPPGERPSDNEQFF. The CDR3 DNA sequence: TGTGCCAGCAGCCCCCCGGGGGAGCGGCCCTCTGACAATGAGCAGTTCTTC.